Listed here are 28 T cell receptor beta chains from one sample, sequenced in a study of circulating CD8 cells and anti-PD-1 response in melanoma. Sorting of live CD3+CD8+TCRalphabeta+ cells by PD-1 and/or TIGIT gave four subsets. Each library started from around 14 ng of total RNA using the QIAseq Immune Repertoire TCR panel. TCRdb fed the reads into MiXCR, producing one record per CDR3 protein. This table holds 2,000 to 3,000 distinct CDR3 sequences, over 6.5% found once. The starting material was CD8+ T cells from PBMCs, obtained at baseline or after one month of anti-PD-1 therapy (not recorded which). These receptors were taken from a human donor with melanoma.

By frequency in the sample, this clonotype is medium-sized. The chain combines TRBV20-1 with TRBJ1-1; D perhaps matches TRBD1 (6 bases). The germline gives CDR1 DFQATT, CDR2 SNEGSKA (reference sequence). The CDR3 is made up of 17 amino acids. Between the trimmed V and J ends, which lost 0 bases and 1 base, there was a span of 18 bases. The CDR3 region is CSARDVLSGARNTEAFF. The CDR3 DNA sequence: TGCAGTGCTAGAGATGTCTTGTCAGGGGCGCGGAACACTGAAGCTTTCTTT.

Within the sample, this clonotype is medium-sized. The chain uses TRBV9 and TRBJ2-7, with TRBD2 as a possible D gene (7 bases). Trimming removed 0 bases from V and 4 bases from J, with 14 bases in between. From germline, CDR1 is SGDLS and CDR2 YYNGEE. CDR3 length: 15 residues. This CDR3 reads CASSVAAGGLYEQYF. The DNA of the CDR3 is TGTGCCAGCAGCGTAGCAGCCGGGGGGCTTTACGAGCAGTACTTC.

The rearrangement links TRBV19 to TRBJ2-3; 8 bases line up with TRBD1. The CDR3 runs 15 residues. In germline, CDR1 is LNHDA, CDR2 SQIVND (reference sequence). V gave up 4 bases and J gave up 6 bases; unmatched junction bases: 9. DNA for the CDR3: TGTGCCAGTAGTAGGGGTGGGACAGGAGCCGATACGCAGTATTTT. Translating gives CASSRGGTGADTQYF.

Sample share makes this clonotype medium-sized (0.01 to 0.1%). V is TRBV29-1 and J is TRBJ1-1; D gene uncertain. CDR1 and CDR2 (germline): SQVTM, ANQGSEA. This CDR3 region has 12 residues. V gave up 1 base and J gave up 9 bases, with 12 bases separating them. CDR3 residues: CSVEVYPLQAFF. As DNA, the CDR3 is TGCAGCGTTGAAGTGTATCCACTTCAAGCTTTCTTT.

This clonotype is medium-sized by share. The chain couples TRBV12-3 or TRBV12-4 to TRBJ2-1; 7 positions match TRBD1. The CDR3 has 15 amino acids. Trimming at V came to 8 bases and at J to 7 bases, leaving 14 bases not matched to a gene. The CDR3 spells CASRTGRIVENEQFF. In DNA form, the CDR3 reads TGTGCCAGCCGGACAGGTAGAATCGTGGAGAATGAGCAGTTCTTC.

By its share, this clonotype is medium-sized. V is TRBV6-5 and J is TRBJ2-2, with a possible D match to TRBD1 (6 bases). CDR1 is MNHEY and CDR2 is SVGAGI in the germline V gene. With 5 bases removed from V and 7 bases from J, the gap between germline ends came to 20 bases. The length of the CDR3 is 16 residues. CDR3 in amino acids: CASSRTGTRGFGELFF. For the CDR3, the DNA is TGTGCCAGCAGTCGTACCGGGACCAGGGGTTTCGGGGAGCTGTTTTTT.

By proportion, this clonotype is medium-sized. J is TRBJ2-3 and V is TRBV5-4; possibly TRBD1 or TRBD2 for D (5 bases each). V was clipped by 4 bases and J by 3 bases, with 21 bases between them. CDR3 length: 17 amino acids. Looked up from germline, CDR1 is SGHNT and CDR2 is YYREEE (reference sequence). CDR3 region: CASSGYRDPVGTDTQYF. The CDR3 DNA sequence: TGTGCCAGCAGCGGCTACCGGGACCCCGTAGGGACAGATACGCAGTATTTT.

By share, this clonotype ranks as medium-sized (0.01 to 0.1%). The DNA for the CDR3 is TGTGCCAGCAGAACCGACAGGGTGAACACTGAAGCTTTCTTT. This translates into CASRTDRVNTEAFF. The chain recombines TRBV28 with TRBJ1-1; 7 bases match TRBD1. The CDR3 sequence is 14 residues long. From germline, CDR1 is MDHEN and CDR2 SYDVKM. V lost 6 bases, J lost 0 bases, and 4 bases stayed unmatched.

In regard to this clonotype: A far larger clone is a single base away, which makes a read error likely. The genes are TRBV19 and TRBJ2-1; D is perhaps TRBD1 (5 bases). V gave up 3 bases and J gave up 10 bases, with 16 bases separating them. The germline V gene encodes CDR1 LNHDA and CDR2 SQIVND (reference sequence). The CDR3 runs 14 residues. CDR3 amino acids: CASSIGARANEQFF. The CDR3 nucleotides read TGTGCCAGTAGTATTGGCGCCAGGGCCAACGAGCAGTTCTTC.

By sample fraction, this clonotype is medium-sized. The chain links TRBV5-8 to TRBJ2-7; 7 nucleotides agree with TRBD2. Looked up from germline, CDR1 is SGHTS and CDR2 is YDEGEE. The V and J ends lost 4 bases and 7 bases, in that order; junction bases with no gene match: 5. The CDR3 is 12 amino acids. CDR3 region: CASSRGRGEQYF. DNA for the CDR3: TGTGCCAGCAGCCGTGGGCGGGGGGAGCAGTACTTC.

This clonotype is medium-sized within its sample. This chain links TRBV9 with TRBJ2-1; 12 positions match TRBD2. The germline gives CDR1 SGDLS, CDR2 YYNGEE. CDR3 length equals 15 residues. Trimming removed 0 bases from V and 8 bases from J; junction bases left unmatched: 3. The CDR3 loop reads CASSVAASGGDEQFF. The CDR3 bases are TGTGCCAGCAGCGTAGCGGCTAGCGGGGGGGATGAGCAGTTCTTC.

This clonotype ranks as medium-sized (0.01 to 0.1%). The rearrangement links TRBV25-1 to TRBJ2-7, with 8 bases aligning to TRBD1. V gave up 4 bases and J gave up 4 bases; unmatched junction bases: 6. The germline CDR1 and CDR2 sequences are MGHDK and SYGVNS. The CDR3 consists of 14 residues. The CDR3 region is CASSAFQGAYEQYF. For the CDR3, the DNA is TGTGCCAGCAGTGCGTTCCAGGGGGCGTACGAGCAGTACTTC.

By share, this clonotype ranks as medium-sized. CDR3 region: CSVEAGGLPWDEQFF. The CDR3 coding sequence is TGCAGCGTTGAAGCGGGGGGGCTCCCATGGGATGAGCAGTTCTTC. The genes are TRBV29-1 and TRBJ2-1; 8 bases line up with TRBD2. Trimming took 1 base from V and 8 from J; bases not matched to a gene: 10. Germline-derived CDR1 and CDR2 are SQVTM and ANQGSEA. The length of the CDR3 is 15 residues.

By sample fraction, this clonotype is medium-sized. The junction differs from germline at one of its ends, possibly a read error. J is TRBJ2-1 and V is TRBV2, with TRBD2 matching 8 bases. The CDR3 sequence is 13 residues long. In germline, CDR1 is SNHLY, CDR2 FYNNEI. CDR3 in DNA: TGTGCCCGCAGAGCGGGGGTCGGCAATGAGCAGTTCTTC. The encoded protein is CARRAGVGNEQFF.

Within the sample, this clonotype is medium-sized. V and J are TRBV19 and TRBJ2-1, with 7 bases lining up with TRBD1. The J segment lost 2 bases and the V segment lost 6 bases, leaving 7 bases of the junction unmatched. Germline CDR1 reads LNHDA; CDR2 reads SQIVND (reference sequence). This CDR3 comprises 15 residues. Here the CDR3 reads CASSMTGNAYNEQFF. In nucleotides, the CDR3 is TGTGCCAGTAGCATGACAGGGAACGCCTACAATGAGCAGTTCTTC. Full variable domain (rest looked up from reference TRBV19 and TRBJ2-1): DGGITQSPKYLFRKEGQNVTLSCEQNLNHDAMYWYRQDPGQGLRLIYYSQIVNDFQKGDIAEGYSVSREKKESFPLTVTSAQKNPTAFYLCASSMTGNAYNEQFFGPGTRLTVL.

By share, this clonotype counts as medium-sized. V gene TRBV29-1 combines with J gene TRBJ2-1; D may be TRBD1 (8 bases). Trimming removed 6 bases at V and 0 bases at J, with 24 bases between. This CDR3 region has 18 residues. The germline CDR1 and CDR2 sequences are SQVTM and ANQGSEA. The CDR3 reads CSVTGGQGALSSYNEQFF. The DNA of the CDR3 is TGCAGCGTGACCGGGGGGCAGGGGGCCTTAAGCTCCTACAATGAGCAGTTCTTC.

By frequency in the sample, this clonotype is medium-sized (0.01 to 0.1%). The CDR3: CASSLLRDRNTEAFF. For the CDR3, the DNA is TGTGCCAGCAGCTTGCTCCGGGACAGGAACACTGAAGCTTTCTTT. The V call is TRBV5-4, the J call TRBJ1-1, with 7 bases fitting TRBD1. The germline V gene has CDR1 SGHNT and CDR2 YYREEE (reference sequence). The CDR3 loop spans 15 amino acids. The ends lost 1 base at V and 1 base at J; junction bases unmatched: 4.

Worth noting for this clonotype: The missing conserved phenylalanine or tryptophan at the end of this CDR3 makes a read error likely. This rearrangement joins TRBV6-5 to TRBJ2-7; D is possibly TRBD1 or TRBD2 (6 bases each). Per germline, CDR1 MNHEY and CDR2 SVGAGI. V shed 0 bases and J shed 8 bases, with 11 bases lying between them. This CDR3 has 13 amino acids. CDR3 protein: CASSYSGGLQQYS. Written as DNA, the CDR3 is TGTGCCAGCAGTTACTCGGGGGGCTTACAGCAGTACTCC.

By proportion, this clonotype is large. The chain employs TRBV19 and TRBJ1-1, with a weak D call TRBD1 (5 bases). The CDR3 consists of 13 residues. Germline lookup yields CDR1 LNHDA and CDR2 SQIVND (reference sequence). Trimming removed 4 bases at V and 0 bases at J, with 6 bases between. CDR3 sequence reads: CASSTGMNTEAFF. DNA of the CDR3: TGTGCCAGTAGTACAGGGATGAACACTGAAGCTTTCTTT. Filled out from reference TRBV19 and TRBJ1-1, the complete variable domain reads DGGITQSPKYLFRKEGQNVTLSCEQNLNHDAMYWYRQDPGQGLRLIYYSQIVNDFQKGDIAEGYSVSREKKESFPLTVTSAQKNPTAFYLCASSTGMNTEAFFGQGTRLTVV.

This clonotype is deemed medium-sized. CDR3 bases: TGCGCCAGCAGCATAAGGGGACTAGCGGAAAACAATGAGCAGTTCTTC. Translated, it gives CASSIRGLAENNEQFF. J is TRBJ2-1 and V is TRBV5-1; 11 nucleotides line up with TRBD2. There are 16 residues in the CDR3. Germline CDR1 is SGHRS and CDR2 is YFSETQ. V trimming: 4 bases; J trimming: 5 bases; junction bases outside the gene matches: 8.

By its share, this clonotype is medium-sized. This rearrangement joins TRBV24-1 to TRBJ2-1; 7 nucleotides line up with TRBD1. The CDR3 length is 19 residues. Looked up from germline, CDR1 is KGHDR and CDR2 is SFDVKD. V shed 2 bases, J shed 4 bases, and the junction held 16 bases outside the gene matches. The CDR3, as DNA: TGTGCCACCAGTGATTCACCGACTAAAACAGGGGATTCATACAATGAGCAGTTCTTC. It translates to CATSDSPTKTGDSYNEQFF.

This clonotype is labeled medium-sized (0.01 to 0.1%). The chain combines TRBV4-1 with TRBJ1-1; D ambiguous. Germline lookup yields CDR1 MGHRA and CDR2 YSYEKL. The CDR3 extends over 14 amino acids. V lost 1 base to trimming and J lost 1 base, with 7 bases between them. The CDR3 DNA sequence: TGCGCCAGCAGCCAAGGTCATTCGAACACTGAAGCTTTCTTT. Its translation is CASSQGHSNTEAFF.

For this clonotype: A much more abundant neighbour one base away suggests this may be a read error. In nucleotides, the CDR3 is TGTGCCAGCACCCTGGACACCGGGGAGCTGTCTTTT. It is translated as CASTLDTGELSF. The chain has TRBV12-3 or TRBV12-4 and TRBJ2-2; perhaps D is TRBD1 or TRBD2 (5 bases each). The CDR3 length is 12 residues.

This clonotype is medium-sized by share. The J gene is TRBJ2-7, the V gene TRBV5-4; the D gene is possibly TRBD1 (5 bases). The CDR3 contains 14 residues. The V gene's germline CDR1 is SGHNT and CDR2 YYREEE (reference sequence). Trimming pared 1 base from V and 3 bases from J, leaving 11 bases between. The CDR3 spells CASSLRGQIYEQYF. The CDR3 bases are TGTGCCAGCAGCTTGAGGGGCCAGATCTACGAGCAGTACTTC. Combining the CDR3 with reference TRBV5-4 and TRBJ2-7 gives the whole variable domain ETGVTQSPTHLIKTRGQQVTLRCSSQSGHNTVSWYQQALGQGPQFIFQYYREEENGRGNFPPRFSGLQFPNYSSELNVNALELDDSALYLCASSLRGQIYEQYFGPGTRLTVT.

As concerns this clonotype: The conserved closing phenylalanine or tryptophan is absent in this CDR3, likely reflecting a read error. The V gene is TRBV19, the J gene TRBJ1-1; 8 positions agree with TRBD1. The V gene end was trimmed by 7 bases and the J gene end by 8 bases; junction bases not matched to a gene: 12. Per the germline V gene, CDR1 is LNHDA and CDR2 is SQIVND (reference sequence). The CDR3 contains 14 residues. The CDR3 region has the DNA TGTGCCAGTACGACAGGGGTTGTTTTCACCGAAGCTTTCCTT. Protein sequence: CASTTGVVFTEAFL.

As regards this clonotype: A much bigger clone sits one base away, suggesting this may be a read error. The CDR3 DNA sequence: TGTGCCAGCAGTTTTGGCACTAAAGCTTTCTTT. It is translated as CASSFGTKAFF. The chain couples TRBV27 to TRBJ1-1; D gene ambiguous. The CDR3 is 11 amino acids. CDR1 and CDR2 (germline): MNHEY, SMNVEV (reference sequence).

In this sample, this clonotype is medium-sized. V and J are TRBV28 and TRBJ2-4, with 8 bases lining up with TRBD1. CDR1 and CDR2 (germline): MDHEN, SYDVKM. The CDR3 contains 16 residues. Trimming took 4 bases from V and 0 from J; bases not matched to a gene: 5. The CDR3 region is CASSSGQGPAKNIQYF. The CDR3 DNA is TGTGCCAGCAGTTCCGGACAGGGCCCAGCCAAAAACATTCAGTACTTC.

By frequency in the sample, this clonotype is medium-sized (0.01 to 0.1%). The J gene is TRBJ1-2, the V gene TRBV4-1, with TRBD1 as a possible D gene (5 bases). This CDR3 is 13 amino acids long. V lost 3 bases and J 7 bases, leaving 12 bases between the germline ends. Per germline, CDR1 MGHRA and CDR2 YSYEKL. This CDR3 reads CASSHGAAGGYTF. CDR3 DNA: TGCGCCAGCAGCCACGGGGCGGCCGGTGGCTACACCTTC.